This T cell receptor (beta chain) was recorded in a study of sequential checkpoint blockade in melanoma (dated by TCRdb to the late 2010s). Regarding the research as a whole: Patients were randomized 1:1 to first-line nivolumab followed by ipilimumab (arm A) or ipilimumab followed by nivolumab (arm B). Both trial sequences were followed by maintenance nivolumab. The paper's findings and limits, for the study overall: The response-prediction model combining TCR metrics and mutation burden needs validation in larger, independent patient cohorts.

The immunoSEQ Assay was used to immunosequence TCRbeta CDR3 regions from genomic DNA. Prior to high-throughput sequencing, genomic DNA was amplified by bias-controlled multiplex PCR. On the authors' methods: To quantify the absolute abundance of each unique TCRbeta CDR3 region, the sequences were collapsed and filtered. Clonality, defined as 1 minus Pielou's evenness, was calculated using only productive rearrangements. A previously published method was used to identify clones whose frequencies were significantly greater in on-treatment samples than in baseline samples. The table comes from immuneACCESS by way of TCRdb, which keeps in-frame sequences with V and J called. Part of the clones is missing from these tables; in studies checked, under half for an unresolved V gene and the rest for unknown reasons. V and J calls and clone size are those listed in that table; D and trimming were worked out from the DNA. In this sample the table shows about 25,000 clones, roughly four fifths of which occur a single time. The ten most abundant clones make up 22% of the sample.

Only one count was recorded for this clone. Its antigen has not been determined. No base-level quality is on record; no much larger clone is a single base apart. CDR1 and CDR2 (SNHLY, FYNNEI) derive from the germline V gene. Inclusive of the bounding cysteine and phenylalanine, the CDR3 is 12 residues long. The kept DNA is CDR3 alone, 36 bases in frame from the first base. V drops 6 bases and J drops 3 bases, leaving 9 bases in between. The intended sense of this specimen's treatment or condition label: randomized to nivolumab then ipilimumab (arm A) or the reverse (arm B). None of the patients in the trial had previously been given DNA-damaging chemotherapy. Live CD3+CD8+ cells negative for CD19 and CD56 were sorted from thawed PBMCs on a FACS Aria II flow cytometer. Samples were obtained from patients with melanoma enrolled in CheckMate 064, a randomized, open-label phase II trial of sequential checkpoint blockade. Peripheral blood mononuclear cells were collected by leukapheresis, purified using Ficoll-Paque, and frozen in human serum containing about 11% DMSO. Right after sorting, the blood CD3+CD8+ cells were verified to be >98% pure, and DNA extraction followed.

Here the chain combines TRBV2 and TRBJ2-7; a tentative D call is TRBD1 (5 bases match). The sequences come from CD8+ T cells sorted from blood (inferred from file names), collected from a patient given nivolumab and ipilimumab in sequence. This receptor was identified in a human donor with melanoma. The bases read TGTGCCAGCAGACAGGAAAGCTACGAGCAGTACTTC. Translated, it reads CASRQESYEQYF.